These 25 T cell receptor beta chains share one sample of origin, sequenced in a study of control samples from healthy donors and cancer patients. Profiled with immunoSEQ multiplex PCR; TCRdb holds only in-frame clones, not every one. The data hold about 100,000 clones, with 85% observed a single time. What was sequenced was blood. Receptors were obtained from a man aged 25 to 40 in good health.

V gene TRBV5-1 combines with J gene TRBJ1-3; no clear D. The germline gives CDR1 SGHRS, CDR2 YFSETQ. V was shortened by 0 bases and J by 7 bases, with 14 bases between the two germline ends. CDR3 size: 15 residues. CDR3 DNA sequence: TGCGCCAGCAGCTTGGCCATGGGAGGATTGAACACCATATATTTT. Its protein is CASSLAMGGLNTIYF.

The V call is TRBV4-1, the J call TRBJ1-1; no clear D. The V gene lost 0 bases and the J gene lost 1 base, with 9 bases spanning the gap. Germline V lookup: CDR1 MGHRA, CDR2 YSYEKL. This CDR3 is 15 amino acids long. The CDR3 DNA reads as TGCGCCAGCAGCCAAGACAGGTCAGGGAACACTGAAGCTTTCTTT. Translation: CASSQDRSGNTEAFF.

CDR3 region: CASSPPNGGYGYTF. The CDR3 DNA is TGTGCCAGCTCACCACCAAATGGGGGCTATGGCTACACCTTC. The chain recombines TRBV18 with TRBJ1-2; D is possibly TRBD1 (5 bases). Germline values: CDR1 KGHSH, CDR2 LQKENI. Trimming took 0 bases from V and 4 from J, leaving 9 bases between them. The CDR3 has 14 amino acids.

The gene calls are TRBV7-3 and TRBJ2-2; the D gene is possibly TRBD1 (5 bases). CDR3 size: 12 residues. CDR1 and CDR2 (germline): SGHTA, FQGTGA. Trimming stripped 5 bases from V and 5 bases from J, with 6 bases between. CDR3 protein: CASSHRTGELFF. CDR3 nucleotides: TGTGCCAGCAGCCACAGGACCGGGGAGCTGTTTTTT.

The chain employs TRBV28 and TRBJ1-6; D call uncertain. The CDR3 sequence is 13 residues long. Per the germline V gene, CDR1 is MDHEN and CDR2 is SYDVKM. V dropped 3 bases and J dropped 8 bases, with 8 bases sitting between them. CDR3 amino acids: CASSFDFDSPLHF. The CDR3 DNA sequence: TGTGCCAGCAGTTTCGACTTCGATTCACCCCTCCACTTT.

V usage is TRBV4-2 and J usage is TRBJ1-1; D unresolved. Germline CDR1 and CDR2: LGHNA and YNFKEQ. The V end lost 1 base, the J end lost 2 bases, and 11 bases lay between the germline ends. This CDR3 contains 15 residues. Here the CDR3 reads CASSQVLGGNTEAFF. For the CDR3, the DNA is TGTGCCAGCAGCCAAGTCCTCGGTGGAAACACTGAAGCTTTCTTT.

On this clone: Within the sample, other DNA sequences also encode this same CDR3. CDR3 sequence reads: CASSLGGKTEAFF. CDR3 DNA sequence: TGTGCCAGCAGTTTAGGAGGGAAAACTGAAGCTTTCTTT. The V call is TRBV12-3 or TRBV12-4, the J call TRBJ1-1, with D uncertain. The CDR3 covers 13 residues. Trimming took 1 base from V and 5 from J, leaving 8 bases between them.

The rearrangement uses TRBV6-5 and TRBJ1-6, with TRBD1 matching 7 bases. This CDR3 comprises 14 residues. Germline-derived CDR1 and CDR2 are MNHEY and SVGAGI. J gave up 10 bases and V 6 bases, and 9 bases lay outside the gene matches. The CDR3 DNA sequence: TGTGCCAGCAGCCTTCGACAGGGTGGATCACCCCTCCACTTT. This sequence encodes CASSLRQGGSPLHF.

The genes are TRBV28 and TRBJ1-5; 8 nucleotides agree with TRBD1. Germline-derived CDR1 and CDR2 are MDHEN and SYDVKM. Trimming cost V 8 bases and J 4 bases; bases outside gene matches: 7. The CDR3 has 14 amino acids. The CDR3 here is CASGEQGANQPQHF. In DNA, the CDR3 is TGTGCCAGCGGGGAGCAGGGGGCTAATCAGCCCCAGCATTTT.

The chain carries TRBV5-8 and TRBJ1-5, with TRBD1 matching over 10 bases. This CDR3 spans 17 amino acids. V lost 0 bases and J lost 3; bases outside the gene matches: 6. Germline CDR1 SGHTS, CDR2 YDEGEE. The CDR3 sequence: CASSLGGTGAYNQPQHF. In DNA, the CDR3 is TGTGCCAGCAGCTTGGGTGGGACAGGGGCTTACAATCAGCCCCAGCATTTT.

This rearrangement joins TRBV11-2 to TRBJ2-4; D unclear. The CDR3 has 13 residues. Germline-derived CDR1 and CDR2 are SGHAT and FQNNGV. The germline V and J ends were trimmed by 1 base and 9 bases, with 10 bases remaining between them. CDR3 in DNA: TGTGCCAGCAGCTTAGTTCAAGCAGGCATTCAGTACTTC. Protein product: CASSLVQAGIQYF.

The chain couples TRBV18 to TRBJ1-5; 8 positions match TRBD1. From germline, CDR1 is KGHSH and CDR2 LQKENI. Losses at the gene ends were 3 bases for V and 8 bases for J; bases not matched to a gene: 3. This CDR3 has 13 amino acids. The CDR3 region has the DNA TGTGCCAGCTCACCGACAGGGGTGGAGCCCCAGCATTTT. Residues: CASSPTGVEPQHF.

This chain links TRBV19 with TRBJ1-5, with 7 bases that match TRBD1. This CDR3 is built from 15 residues. Germline V gene lookup returns CDR1 LNHDA and CDR2 SQIVND (reference sequence). After removal of 4 bases from V and 4 bases from J, the junction contained 7 bases not matched to a gene. Here the CDR3 DNA reads TGTGCCAGTAGTAGGGATGGACAGGTTAATCAGCCCCAGCATTTT. It is translated as CASSRDGQVNQPQHF.

The chain carries TRBV27 and TRBJ1-6; weak D call: TRBD1 (6 bases). Germline V gives CDR1 MNHEY, CDR2 SMNVEV (reference sequence). CDR3 size: 15 residues. Trimming took off 3 bases at V and 6 bases at J, with 12 bases between the two ends. CDR3 DNA: TGTGCCAGCAGTTTGCGCCAGGGGCGTAATTCACCCCTCCACTTT. Translated, it gives CASSLRQGRNSPLHF.

The chain carries TRBV6-1 and TRBJ2-7; TRBD1 matches at 9 bases. Per the germline V gene, CDR1 is MNHNS and CDR2 is SASEGT. V dropped 1 base and J dropped 9; count of bases not matched to a gene: 13. This CDR3 contains 16 residues. CDR3 protein: CASSEGGWTGAGWQYF. The CDR3 DNA follows: TGTGCCAGCAGTGAAGGGGGGTGGACAGGGGCGGGGTGGCAGTACTTC.

The CDR3 is CASSAERTQYF. In DNA, the CDR3 is TGTGCCAGCAGCGCCGAGAGGACGCAGTATTTT. V is TRBV28 and J is TRBJ2-3; D is unresolved. V lost 6 bases and J 9 bases, leaving 10 bases between the germline ends. The CDR3 covers 11 residues. From germline, CDR1 is MDHEN and CDR2 SYDVKM.

The chain is built from TRBV7-9 and TRBJ2-7; D is uncertain. The CDR3 runs 13 residues. The germline V gene encodes CDR1 SEHNR and CDR2 FQNEAQ (reference sequence). Between the trimmed V and J ends, which lost 0 bases and 2 bases, there was a span of 5 bases. CDR3 protein: CASSLALTYEQYF. The CDR3 nucleotides are TGTGCCAGCAGCTTAGCGCTGACCTACGAGCAGTACTTC.

This clone was seen a handful of times. The chain recombines TRBV5-3 with TRBJ2-1; possibly TRBD1 for D (6 bases). TRBV5-3 is annotated as an ORF whose role is uncertain. V was pared by 1 base and J by 12 bases, with 11 bases between. The CDR3 contains 12 residues. CDR3: CARSLTGPSQFF. Written as DNA, the CDR3 is TGTGCCAGAAGCTTGACAGGGCCGTCGCAGTTCTTC.

The V and J genes are TRBV7-6 and TRBJ2-7, with TRBD1 identical over 10 bases. V shed 2 bases, J shed 6 bases, and the junction held 7 bases outside the gene matches. CDR1 and CDR2 from the germline V gene are SGHVS and FNYEAQ. This CDR3 has 15 residues. CDR3 loop: CASSLFGDRGLEQYF. DNA for the CDR3: TGTGCCAGCAGCTTATTCGGGGACAGGGGACTCGAGCAGTACTTC.

The chain has TRBV6-6 and TRBJ2-3; TRBD2 matches 7 bases. This CDR3 comprises 15 residues. Germline V gene lookup returns CDR1 MNHNY and CDR2 SVGAGI (reference sequence). V gave up 2 bases and J gave up 0 bases; unmatched junction bases: 2. CDR3 protein: CASSYGRGSTDTQYF. CDR3 sequence (DNA): TGTGCCAGCAGTTACGGGCGGGGGAGCACAGATACGCAGTATTTT.

To note about this clone: Other DNA sequences from this sample encode an identical CDR3 as well. This sequence joins TRBV10-3 and TRBJ2-3; D unclear. The CDR3 runs 11 residues. CDR1 and CDR2 from the germline V gene are ENHRY and SYGVKD. Trimming stripped 0 bases from V and 5 bases from J, with 0 bases between. The CDR3 DNA reads as TGTGCCATCAGTGAGTCAGATACGCAGTATTTT. Its translation: CAISESDTQYF.

The rearrangement joins TRBV5-6 to TRBJ2-5, with a tentative D call TRBD2 (7 bases). Germline CDR1 reads SGHDT; CDR2 reads YYEEEE. This CDR3 contains 14 residues. Trimming stripped 7 bases from V and 0 bases from J, with 13 bases between. The CDR3 reads CASRGAGYQETQYF. The DNA for the CDR3 is TGTGCCAGCCGGGGGGCGGGGTACCAAGAGACCCAGTACTTC.

This chain uses TRBV28 with TRBJ1-5; 9 nucleotides agree with TRBD1. V shed 5 bases and J 1 base; nucleotides not matched to a gene: 6. The CDR3 extends over 16 amino acids. Germline lookup yields CDR1 MDHEN and CDR2 SYDVKM. CDR3 residues: CASSPLGQGSNQPQHF. The CDR3 coding sequence is TGTGCCAGCAGTCCGCTCGGACAGGGGAGCAATCAGCCCCAGCATTTT.

This clone was picked up a small number of times. This rearrangement joins TRBV9 to TRBJ1-1; tentative D call: TRBD1 (5 bases). Germline CDR1 is SGDLS and CDR2 is YYNGEE. CDR3 size: 14 residues. V shed 4 bases and J shed 6 bases, with 16 bases lying between them. CDR3 region: CASSTHPGVSEAFF. The CDR3 DNA reads as TGTGCCAGCAGCACCCACCCGGGGGTGTCTGAAGCTTTCTTT.

The V gene is TRBV6-5, the J gene TRBJ1-2; D uncertain. Trimming cost V 2 bases and J 2 bases, with 9 bases left between them. Germline CDR1 is MNHEY and CDR2 is SVGAGI. The CDR3 sequence is 14 residues long. The CDR3 sequence is CASSYQRLNYGYTF. The DNA for the CDR3 is TGTGCCAGCAGTTACCAAAGGCTCAACTATGGCTACACCTTC.